The clone carrying this T cell receptor (beta chain) was seen at least ten times. This entry is derived from a study of blood T cell repertoires in COVID-19. Looking at the study overall: Acute and convalescent COVID-19 samples came from the United States, Italy and Spain.

Clones were read by immunoSEQ multiplex PCR, and TCRdb kept only the in-frame ones, dropping some. The sample shows about 200,000 clones, over 75% of them seen only once. The CDR3 extends over 16 amino acids. V lost 1 base, J lost 7 bases, and 17 bases lay in between. The V gene's germline CDR1 is SGHTA and CDR2 FQGNSA. The clonotype was recovered from a woman aged 40 to 50 with acute COVID-19. Specimen: PBMCs or T cells enriched from blood (not recorded which). This chain connects TRBV7-2 to TRBJ1-5; perhaps TRBD1 as D (5 bases). The CDR3 sequence is CASSLGAGRVGQPQHF. CDR3 sequence (DNA): TGTGCCAGCAGCTTAGGGGCCGGCAGGGTGGGGCAGCCCCAGCATTTT.